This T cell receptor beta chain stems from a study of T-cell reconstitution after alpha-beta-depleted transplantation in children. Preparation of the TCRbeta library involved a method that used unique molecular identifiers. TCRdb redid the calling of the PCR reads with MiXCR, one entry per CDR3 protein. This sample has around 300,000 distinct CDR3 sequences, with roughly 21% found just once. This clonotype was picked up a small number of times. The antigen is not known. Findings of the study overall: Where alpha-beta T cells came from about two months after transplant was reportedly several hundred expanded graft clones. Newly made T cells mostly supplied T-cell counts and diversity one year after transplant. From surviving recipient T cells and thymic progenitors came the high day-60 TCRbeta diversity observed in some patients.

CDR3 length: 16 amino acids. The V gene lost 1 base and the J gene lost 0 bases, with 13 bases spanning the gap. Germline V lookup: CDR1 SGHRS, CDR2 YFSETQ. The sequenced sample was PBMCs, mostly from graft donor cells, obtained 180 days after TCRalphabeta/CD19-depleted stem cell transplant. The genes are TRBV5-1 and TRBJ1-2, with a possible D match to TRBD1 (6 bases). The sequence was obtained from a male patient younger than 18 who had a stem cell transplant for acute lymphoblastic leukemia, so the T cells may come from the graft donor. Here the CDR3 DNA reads TGCGCCAGCAGCTTGCTCCCCGGGACATCTAACTATGGCTACACCTTC. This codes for CASSLLPGTSNYGYTF.